These 28 T cell receptor beta chains were all obtained from the same sample, sequenced in a study of identical twins. Using its own MiXCR run on the 5' RACE reads, TCRdb lists one record per CDR3 protein. The repertoire consists of some 570,000 distinct CDR3 sequences, with about 22% occurring once and the leading ten covering more than 0.4%. In addition, the sample was reused for a study of yellow fever vaccine responses in identical twins.

The specimen sequenced was CD4+ T cells sorted from blood. These receptors came from a woman between 18 and 29 years old in good health.

The chain couples TRBV6-1 to TRBJ2-3; 11 bases align to TRBD2. The CDR3 runs to 16 residues. The V gene end was trimmed by 6 bases and the J gene end by 5 bases; junction bases not matched to a gene: 10. The germline V gene has CDR1 MNHNS and CDR2 SASEGT. The CDR3 nucleotides read TGTGCCAGCAGATCAAATAGCGGGAGGGCCATAGATACGCAGTATTTT. This encodes CASRSNSGRAIDTQYF.

The chain recombines TRBV5-1 with TRBJ1-5; D is unresolved. The CDR3 is 15 amino acids. V was clipped by 2 bases and J by 1 base, with 10 bases between them. Germline V CDR1 and CDR2: SGHRS, YFSETQ. In DNA form, the CDR3 reads TGCGCCAGCAGCTTCGGGGAAGCCAGCAATCAGCCCCAGCATTTT. It encodes CASSFGEASNQPQHF. Full variable domain (rest looked up from reference TRBV5-1 and TRBJ1-5): KAGVTQTPRYLIKTRGQQVTLSCSPISGHRSVSWYQQTPGQGLQFLFEYFSETQRNKGNFPGRFSGRQFSNSRSEMNVSTLELGDSALYLCASSFGEASNQPQHFGDGTRLSIL.

The gene calls are TRBV24-1 and TRBJ1-1, with a weak D call TRBD1 (6 bases). V shed 6 bases and J shed 3 bases, with 13 bases lying between them. The CDR3 runs to 14 residues. Looked up from germline, CDR1 is KGHDR and CDR2 is SFDVKD. CDR3 sequence: CATSRTGGHTEAFF. The CDR3 nucleotides read TGTGCCACCAGTCGAACTGGGGGGCACACTGAAGCTTTCTTT.

This clonotype was seen repeatedly, ten times or more. The V gene is TRBV7-8, the J gene TRBJ2-1; D is unresolved. Germline assignment: CDR1 SGHVS and CDR2 FQNEAQ. This CDR3 is 15 amino acids long. Trimming stripped 5 bases from V and 0 bases from J, with 11 bases between. In DNA form, the CDR3 reads TGTGCCAGCAGCCAAATCACTCACTCCTACAATGAGCAGTTCTTC. Translated, it gives CASSQITHSYNEQFF. Looking up the rest from reference TRBV7-8 and TRBJ2-1 gives the full variable domain: GAGVSQSPRYKVAKRGQDVALRCDPISGHVSLFWYQQALGQGPEFLTYFQNEAQLDKSGLPSDRFFAERPEGSVSTLKIQRTQQEDSAVYLCASSQITHSYNEQFFGPGTRLTVL.

This clonotype was seen a handful of times. The V gene is TRBV3-1, the J gene TRBJ2-5, with TRBD2 matching 8 bases. The CDR3 runs 13 residues. The germline CDR1 and CDR2 sequences are LGHDT and YNNKEL (reference sequence). V lost 7 bases to trimming and J lost 6 bases; unmatched junction nucleotides: 7. This CDR3 reads CASNPGGAKTQYF. The DNA of the CDR3 is TGTGCCAGCAACCCCGGGGGGGCCAAGACCCAGTACTTC.

There are a few counts of this clonotype. V usage is TRBV7-2 and J usage is TRBJ1-1; D is unresolved. With 4 bases removed from V and 3 bases from J, the gap between germline ends came to 9 bases. CDR1 and CDR2 from the germline V gene are SGHTA and FQGNSA. The CDR3 length is 13 residues. CDR3 coding DNA: TGTGCCAGCAGCTCGAGCATGGACACTGAAGCTTTCTTT. Its translation: CASSSSMDTEAFF.

This clonotype was seen a few times. The J gene is TRBJ2-7, the V gene TRBV12-3 or TRBV12-4; D gene unclear. Trimming cost V 2 bases and J 0 bases, with 17 bases left between them. There are 17 residues in the CDR3. The chain's CDR3 is CASSLTSGPANSYEQYF. CDR3 sequence (DNA): TGTGCCAGCAGTTTAACGTCAGGTCCTGCAAACTCCTACGAGCAGTACTTC.

The chain uses TRBV25-1 and TRBJ2-7, with TRBD2 identical over 13 bases. Unmatched junction bases numbered 5, after V lost 2 bases and J lost 1 base. Germline-derived CDR1 and CDR2 are MGHDK and SYGVNS. The CDR3 length is 17 residues. CDR3 coding DNA: TGTGCCAGCAGTGAAGGGTTGACTAGCGGGAGGTCCTACGAGCAGTACTTC. This sequence encodes CASSEGLTSGRSYEQYF.

The gene calls are TRBV10-2 and TRBJ2-5; 16 nucleotides match TRBD2. The CDR3 contains 16 residues. The V segment lost 6 bases and the J segment 4 bases; nucleotides outside the gene matches: 5. Germline values: CDR1 WSHSY, CDR2 SAAADI. DNA for the CDR3: TGCGCCAGCAGGGGACTAGCGGGAGGGGTCGTAGAGACCCAGTACTTC. It translates to CASRGLAGGVVETQYF.

This clonotype occurred a few times. This chain links TRBV7-8 with TRBJ2-1, with a weak D call TRBD1 (6 bases). In germline, CDR1 is SGHVS, CDR2 FQNEAQ. V lost 6 bases and J lost 2, with 17 bases in between. This CDR3 is built from 16 residues. CDR3 nucleotide sequence: TGTGCCAGCAGTTCTAGGGACATAACTCCCTACAATGAGCAGTTCTTC. This translates into CASSSRDITPYNEQFF.

V and J are TRBV7-9 and TRBJ1-2, with D maybe TRBD1 (5 bases). The CDR3 loop spans 16 amino acids. The V end lost 5 bases, the J end lost 4 bases, and 20 bases lay between the germline ends. Per germline, CDR1 SEHNR and CDR2 FQNEAQ (reference sequence). CDR3 sequence reads: CASSDPAGDSGYGYTF. The CDR3, as DNA: TGTGCCAGCAGCGACCCGGCTGGGGACTCGGGCTATGGCTACACCTTC.

The sample holds a few counts of this clonotype. The V gene is TRBV28, the J gene TRBJ2-7; D might be TRBD1 or TRBD2, each matching 5 bases. Trimming pared 1 base from V and 1 base from J, leaving 11 bases between. CDR3 length: 15 residues. Germline CDR1 MDHEN, CDR2 SYDVKM. The CDR3 nucleotides are TGTGCCAGCAGTTTATCGGGGCAGGGTTCCTACGAGCAGTACGTC. This encodes CASSLSGQGSYEQYV.

The chain couples TRBV11-2 to TRBJ2-6, with D unclear. The V gene lost 3 bases and the J gene lost 0 bases, with 15 bases spanning the gap. Germline loops: CDR1 SGHAT, CDR2 FQNNGV. This CDR3 has 18 amino acids. CDR3 in amino acids: CASSFGLSGGSGANVLTF. In DNA, the CDR3 is TGTGCCAGCAGCTTTGGTCTCTCGGGCGGCTCTGGGGCCAACGTCCTGACTTTC.

In the case of this clonotype: A much larger clone differs from this one at a single base, so this may be a read error. The gene calls are TRBV3-1 and TRBJ2-7; D is uncertain. V gave up 0 bases and J gave up 6 bases, with 3 bases separating them. The CDR3 runs 11 residues. Per germline, CDR1 LGHDT and CDR2 YNNKEL (reference sequence). This chain's CDR3 is CASSQEGEQYF. CDR3 DNA: TGTGCCAGCAGCCAAGAGGGCGAGCAGTACTTC.

V is TRBV6-1 and J is TRBJ1-1, with 7 bases matching TRBD1. Germline-derived CDR1 and CDR2 are MNHNS and SASEGT. There are 15 residues in the CDR3. The V gene end was trimmed by 8 bases and the J gene end by 6 bases; junction bases not matched to a gene: 15. The CDR3 is CASYGSGQGVAEAFF. CDR3 sequence (DNA): TGTGCCAGCTATGGGTCGGGGCAGGGGGTCGCTGAAGCTTTCTTT.

Only a few counts were recorded for this clonotype. The rearrangement joins TRBV2 to TRBJ1-5; no clear D. The CDR3 is 13 residues long. Trimming stripped 10 bases from V and 4 bases from J, with 14 bases between. Germline V gene sequence: CDR1 SNHLY, CDR2 FYNNEI. The DNA of the CDR3 is TGTGCCACCAGCGTGGAGAGAAATCAGCCCCAGCATTTT. It specifies CATSVERNQPQHF. The full variable domain, completed using reference TRBV2 and TRBJ1-5, is EPEVTQTPSHQVTQMGQEVILRCVPISNHLYFYWYRQILGQKVEFLVSFYNNEISEKSEIFDDQFSVERPDGSNFTLKIRSTKLEDSAMYFCATSVERNQPQHFGDGTRLSIL.

This clonotype was seen only a few times. Compared with germline, one end of the junction differs, possibly owing to a read error. The chain uses TRBV5-6 and TRBJ2-1; TRBD2 matches at 9 bases. Germline V gene data show CDR1 as SGHDT and CDR2 as YYEEEE. The CDR3 has 15 residues. The CDR3 loop reads CASNLGLAPYNEQFF. The DNA for the CDR3 is TGTGCCAGCAACTTGGGACTAGCACCCTACAATGAGCAGTTCTTC.

This clonotype was seen once. The CDR3 protein is CASSSRLAERQTQYF. The CDR3 DNA is TGTGCCAGCAGCTCAAGACTAGCTGAGAGACAGACCCAGTACTTC. J is TRBJ2-5 and V is TRBV7-6, with 7 bases lining up with TRBD2. The CDR3 is 15 amino acids. V dropped 4 bases and J dropped 6; count of bases not matched to a gene: 11. Germline V gene sequence: CDR1 SGHVS, CDR2 FNYEAQ.

The table lists this clonotype with many counts. The chain couples TRBV27 to TRBJ2-1, with TRBD1 matching 8 bases. The ends lost 5 bases at V and 7 bases at J; junction bases unmatched: 4. This CDR3 spans 13 amino acids. From germline, CDR1 is MNHEY and CDR2 SMNVEV (reference sequence). The CDR3 nucleotides read TGTGCCAGCAGTCCAGACAGGGGAAATGAGCAGTTCTTC. Its translation is CASSPDRGNEQFF.

This clonotype was counted once. V usage is TRBV18 and J usage is TRBJ2-1; 11 positions match TRBD1. The CDR3 is 16 amino acids. V lost 3 bases and J lost 6; bases outside the gene matches: 7. CDR1 and CDR2 (germline): KGHSH, LQKENI. CDR3 amino acids: CASSPGTGGISNEQFF. The CDR3 nucleotides read TGTGCCAGCTCACCCGGGACAGGGGGGATCAGCAATGAGCAGTTCTTC.

This clonotype was picked up a small number of times. This chain uses TRBV10-3 with TRBJ2-2; 8 bases fit TRBD2. V lost 10 bases and J lost 7; bases outside the gene matches: 11. Per germline, CDR1 ENHRY and CDR2 SYGVKD. The CDR3 contains 14 residues. CDR3 coding DNA: TGTGCCACCCTCAGCGGGGGTAGCGGCGGGGAGCTGTTTTTT. It specifies CATLSGGSGGELFF.

This sequence joins TRBV5-6 and TRBJ2-1; possibly TRBD2 for D (6 bases). The length of the CDR3 is 14 residues. Trimming removed 3 bases at V and 7 bases at J, with 14 bases between. Germline-derived CDR1 and CDR2 are SGHDT and YYEEEE. CDR3 residues: CASSSSGGVNEQFF. In DNA, the CDR3 is TGTGCCAGCAGCTCCTCCGGGGGAGTAAATGAGCAGTTCTTC.

The chain links TRBV5-1 to TRBJ2-1; tentatively, D is TRBD2 (6 bases). The CDR3 is 14 amino acids. The V gene lost 0 bases and the J gene lost 8 bases, with 12 bases spanning the gap. The V gene's germline CDR1 is SGHRS and CDR2 YFSETQ. Here the CDR3 reads CASSLGPGVDEQFF. The CDR3, as DNA: TGCGCCAGCAGCTTGGGCCCGGGGGTGGATGAGCAGTTCTTC. The full variable domain, its missing parts supplied by reference TRBV5-1 and TRBJ2-1, is KAGVTQTPRYLIKTRGQQVTLSCSPISGHRSVSWYQQTPGQGLQFLFEYFSETQRNKGNFPGRFSGRQFSNSRSEMNVSTLELGDSALYLCASSLGPGVDEQFFGPGTRLTVL.

This rearrangement joins TRBV20-1 to TRBJ2-3; D unclear. V was clipped by 0 bases and J by 6 bases, with 13 bases between them. The CDR3 sequence is 14 residues long. CDR1 and CDR2 (germline): DFQATT, SNEGSKA (reference sequence). CDR3 in amino acids: CSARDPRRSDTQYF. The CDR3 DNA sequence: TGCAGTGCTAGAGATCCACGAAGAAGCGATACGCAGTATTTT.

The gene calls are TRBV6-1 and TRBJ2-1; 12 bases map to TRBD2. The CDR3 loop spans 16 amino acids. V lost 6 bases, J lost 4 bases, and 7 bases stayed unmatched. Germline assignment: CDR1 MNHNS and CDR2 SASEGT. The CDR3 nucleotides are TGTGCCAGCAGCGATGCCGGGACTAGCGGGTACAATGAGCAGTTCTTC. Translating it yields CASSDAGTSGYNEQFF.

V is TRBV18 and J is TRBJ1-2; D is uncertain. CDR1 KGHSH and CDR2 LQKENI come from the germline V gene. The CDR3 covers 15 residues. V lost 2 bases, J lost 2 bases, and 12 bases lay in between. The CDR3 nucleotides read TGTGCCAGCTCACCATATGGGTCCGGGAACTATGGCTACACCTTC. Protein product: CASSPYGSGNYGYTF.

This chain links TRBV7-9 with TRBJ2-3; 9 positions match TRBD2. J lost 5 bases, V lost 2 bases, and 8 bases had no gene match. The CDR3 has 16 residues. Germline V gives CDR1 SEHNR, CDR2 FQNEAQ (reference sequence). Here the CDR3 reads CASSLYGGGAGDTQYF. Written as DNA, the CDR3 is TGTGCCAGCAGCTTATACGGCGGGGGGGCCGGAGATACGCAGTATTTT.

V usage is TRBV6-2 or TRBV6-3 and J usage is TRBJ2-6, with D perhaps matching TRBD1 (5 bases). Germline V lookup: CDR1 MNHEY, CDR2 SVGEGT. The CDR3 extends over 15 amino acids. V lost 4 bases to trimming and J lost 1 base, with 8 bases between them. The CDR3 bases are TGTGCCAGCAGTTCGGCAGGGTCTGGGGCCAACGTCCTGACTTTC. This codes for CASSSAGSGANVLTF.